Listed here are 32 T cell receptor beta chains from one sample, sequenced in a study of T cells in Graves' hyperthyroidism and ophthalmopathy. Regions amplified from RNA transcripts were the TCR beta CDR3 regions. Researchers ran a first-round RT-PCR on the TCR CDR3 using the HTBI primer set. TCRdb ran MiXCR on the multiplex PCR reads and lists one entry per CDR3 protein. The sample includes 350,000 to 500,000 distinct CDR3 sequences, about 13% of them seen just once. The specimen was blood. All receptors come from a woman between 18 and 30 years old with Graves' hyperthyroidism.

This clonotype occurred many times. Written as DNA, the CDR3 is TGTGCCATCAGTGAAAAGGCCACTTTTATCACAGATACGCAGTATTTT. Protein product: CAISEKATFITDTQYF. J is TRBJ2-3 and V is TRBV10-3, with no clear D. Germline-derived CDR1 and CDR2 are ENHRY and SYGVKD. V lost 3 bases and J 2 bases, leaving 15 bases between the germline ends. This CDR3 is built from 16 residues.

CDR3 residues: CAISESGGRGNEQYF. In DNA form, the CDR3 reads TGTGCCATCAGTGAGTCTGGCGGGAGGGGGAACGAGCAGTACTTC. The V and J genes are TRBV10-3 and TRBJ2-7, with 9 bases that match TRBD2. Germline V gene lookup returns CDR1 ENHRY and CDR2 SYGVKD. The CDR3 totals 15 residues. V lost 0 bases to trimming and J lost 5 bases; unmatched junction nucleotides: 5.

This chain links TRBV5-1 with TRBJ2-1; 14 bases fit TRBD2. V was clipped by 4 bases and J by 7 bases; unmatched bases: 7. CDR3 length: 16 amino acids. CDR1 SGHRS and CDR2 YFSETQ come from the germline V gene. CDR3 sequence (DNA): TGCGCCAGCAGCCCCGGACTAGCGGGAGGCGCGAATGAGCAGTTCTTC. Translating it yields CASSPGLAGGANEQFF.

V is TRBV20-1 and J is TRBJ2-1; TRBD2 matches at 10 bases. The germline V gene encodes CDR1 DFQATT and CDR2 SNEGSKA (reference sequence). V dropped 0 bases and J dropped 3; count of bases not matched to a gene: 5. The CDR3 has 16 residues. CDR3 protein: CSARDPGTSVYNEQFF. As DNA, the CDR3 is TGCAGTGCTAGAGACCCGGGGACTAGCGTCTACAATGAGCAGTTCTTC.

This clonotype was recorded at least ten times. This rearrangement joins TRBV12-3 or TRBV12-4 to TRBJ1-6, with TRBD1 matching over 8 bases. V lost 5 bases to trimming and J lost 10 bases; unmatched junction nucleotides: 7. There are 14 residues in the CDR3. Here the CDR3 reads CASSVTGVQSPLHF. Written as DNA, the CDR3 is TGTGCCAGCAGTGTGACAGGGGTACAATCACCCCTCCACTTT.

This clonotype was seen more than once but under ten times. The rearrangement uses TRBV7-2 and TRBJ2-7; D is possibly TRBD2 (6 bases). The germline gives CDR1 SGHTA, CDR2 FQGNSA. This CDR3 contains 15 residues. With 4 bases removed from V and 0 bases from J, the gap between germline ends came to 13 bases. The CDR3 DNA follows: TGTGCCAGCAGCTCCCAGGCCGGGAGCTCCTACGAGCAGTACTTC. Amino acids: CASSSQAGSSYEQYF. Complete variable domain (other parts from reference TRBV7-2 and TRBJ2-7): GAGVSQSPSNKVTEKGKDVELRCDPISGHTALYWYRQSLGQGLEFLIYFQGNSAPDKSGLPSDRFSAERTGGSVSTLTIQRTQQEDSAVYLCASSSQAGSSYEQYFGPGTRLTVT.

The V gene is TRBV7-8, the J gene TRBJ2-1; tentatively, D is TRBD1 (6 bases). Germline V gene data show CDR1 as SGHVS and CDR2 as FQNEAQ. Trimming shortened V by 4 bases and J by 2 bases, and 12 bases separated the two germline ends. The CDR3 totals 15 residues. The CDR3, as DNA: TGTGCCAGCAGCTCAGGGGAACGCACCTACAATGAGCAGTTCTTC. The encoded protein is CASSSGERTYNEQFF.

This clonotype was detected many times. This chain joins TRBV7-3 and TRBJ1-1; no clear D gene. In germline, CDR1 is SGHTA, CDR2 FQGTGA. V was shortened by 3 bases and J by 7 bases, with 9 bases between the two germline ends. CDR3 length: 12 amino acids. The DNA of the CDR3 is TGTGCCAGCAGCTTTTGGTGGGTTGAAGCTTTCTTT. It codes for CASSFWWVEAFF.

This clonotype has ten or more counts. V usage is TRBV6-1 and J usage is TRBJ2-7; D is perhaps TRBD1 (5 bases). The germline V gene has CDR1 MNHNS and CDR2 SASEGT. V lost 5 bases, J lost 3 bases, and 14 bases lay in between. This CDR3 is 14 amino acids long. The CDR3 region has the DNA TGTGCCAGCAGTTGGGGCCCAAGGGGCTACGAGCAGTACTTC. Protein product: CASSWGPRGYEQYF.

This clonotype was observed many times. Written as DNA, the CDR3 is TGTGCCAGCAGTTTACGATTCGAAGAGACCCAGTACTTC. It translates to CASSLRFEETQYF. This chain links TRBV6-7 with TRBJ2-5; D remains unclear. TRBV6-7 is placed among ORFs of uncertain function. Trimming cost V 4 bases and J 3 bases, with 9 bases left between them. This CDR3 contains 13 residues.

This clonotype has ten or more counts. The rearrangement uses TRBV2 and TRBJ2-7; possibly TRBD2 for D (6 bases). V was cut by 10 bases and J by 4 bases, with 14 bases left in between. CDR3 length: 12 residues. Germline V gives CDR1 SNHLY, CDR2 FYNNEI. CDR3 coding DNA: TGTGCCACCGTCGGGAGTCAGTACGAGCAGTACTTC. Protein: CATVGSQYEQYF.

The chain couples TRBV6-1 to TRBJ2-7; TRBD1 might be the D (7 bases). The CDR3 has 13 residues. Germline CDR1 MNHNS, CDR2 SASEGT. V lost 6 bases, J lost 3 bases, and 12 bases lay in between. CDR3: CASRGGTDYEQYF. In DNA, the CDR3 is TGTGCCAGCAGGGGCGGGACAGACTACGAGCAGTACTTC.

The J gene is TRBJ2-7, the V gene TRBV12-3 or TRBV12-4; D assignment may be TRBD1 or TRBD2 (5 bases each). The CDR3 is 13 amino acids. The germline V and J ends were trimmed by 8 bases and 6 bases, with 17 bases remaining between them. The CDR3 sequence: CASGLSRGCEQYF. In DNA form, the CDR3 reads TGTGCCAGCGGGTTGTCACGGGGCTGCGAGCAGTACTTC.

To note about this clonotype: This may stem from a read error, because a much larger clone lies one nucleotide away. The rearrangement links TRBV7-2 to TRBJ2-1, with 10 bases aligning to TRBD2. Germline CDR1 and CDR2: SGHTA and FQGNSA. The CDR3 runs 13 residues. CDR3 region: CGSTRLAGNEQFF. CDR3 nucleotide sequence: TGTGGCAGCACCAGACTAGCGGGCAATGAGCAGTTCTTC.

There are many counts of this clonotype. The chain recombines TRBV18 with TRBJ1-1, with unresolved D. The germline gives CDR1 KGHSH, CDR2 LQKENI. CDR3 length equals 12 residues. Trimming removed 5 bases from V and 3 bases from J, with 7 bases in between. CDR3 amino acids: CASSRLDTEAFF. The CDR3, as DNA: TGTGCCAGCTCAAGGTTAGACACTGAAGCTTTCTTT.

In this sample, this clonotype turned up many times. This chain links TRBV10-3 with TRBJ2-3, with no clear D. The germline gives CDR1 ENHRY, CDR2 SYGVKD. The ends were cut back, 5 bases at V and 11 bases at J, with 17 bases in the middle. The CDR3 length is 13 residues. CDR3 region: CAISLRDKDRQYF. The DNA for the CDR3 is TGTGCCATCAGTCTCCGAGACAAGGACCGGCAGTATTTT.

There are many counts of this clonotype. This chain connects TRBV7-2 to TRBJ1-4; no definite D call. Germline V gene data show CDR1 as SGHTA and CDR2 as FQGNSA. The V and J ends lost 3 bases and 8 bases respectively, with 7 bases between them. The CDR3 spans 12 residues. Here the CDR3 DNA reads TGTGCCAGCAGCTTGTTAGAGGAAAAACTGTTTTTT. Its translation is CASSLLEEKLFF.

In its sample, this clonotype was seen many times. The genes are TRBV20-1 and TRBJ2-7; perhaps TRBD2 as D (5 bases). The length of the CDR3 is 14 residues. V was shortened by 2 bases and J by 3 bases, with 14 bases between the two germline ends. Looked up from germline, CDR1 is DFQATT and CDR2 is SNEGSKA (reference sequence). CDR3 residues: CSARYSGLRYEQYF. Written as DNA, the CDR3 is TGCAGTGCTAGATATTCTGGACTTCGCTACGAGCAGTACTTC.

This clonotype was observed a few times. The chain is built from TRBV10-1 and TRBJ1-4; 9 bases are shared with TRBD1. The trim removed 10 bases at V and 8 bases at J, leaving 8 bases unmatched. The germline gives CDR1 WNHNN, CDR2 SYGVQD (reference sequence). The CDR3 runs 13 residues. This chain's CDR3 is CANPGQGEEKLFF. CDR3 sequence (DNA): TGCGCCAACCCGGGACAGGGTGAAGAAAAACTGTTTTTT.

The table lists this clonotype with many counts. V and J are TRBV12-3 or TRBV12-4 and TRBJ2-2; D may correspond to TRBD1 or TRBD2 (5 bases each). The CDR3 runs 13 residues. Trimming shortened V by 6 bases and J by 7 bases, and 12 bases separated the two germline ends. CDR3 nucleotide sequence: TGTGCCAGCAGGGGTCTGAGGGGCGGGGAGCTGTTTTTT. Its protein product is CASRGLRGGELFF.

In this sample, this clonotype turned up a few times. The rearrangement links TRBV9 to TRBJ2-1, with a tentative D call TRBD2 (6 bases). CDR3 length: 15 amino acids. V was clipped by 2 bases and J by 2 bases, with 11 bases between them. Germline V gene lookup returns CDR1 SGDLS and CDR2 YYNGEE. In nucleotides, the CDR3 is TGTGCCAGCAGCGTTTCGGGAGTACCCTACAATGAGCAGTTCTTC. It translates to CASSVSGVPYNEQFF.

This chain joins TRBV5-5 and TRBJ2-2, with 10 bases fitting TRBD1. V dropped 4 bases and J dropped 7; count of bases not matched to a gene: 7. Germline V gene lookup returns CDR1 SGHKS and CDR2 YYEKEE (reference sequence). The CDR3 has 15 residues. CDR3 loop: CASSMTGGSSGELFF. The CDR3 DNA sequence: TGTGCCAGCAGCATGACAGGGGGCAGTAGCGGGGAGCTGTTTTTT.

In this sample, this clonotype turned up many times. This chain uses TRBV7-3 with TRBJ2-3; 12 bases map to TRBD2. With 4 bases clipped from V and 5 bases from J, the junction kept 4 bases outside the gene matches. CDR1 SGHTA and CDR2 FQGTGA come from the germline V gene. This CDR3 has 15 residues. CDR3 bases: TGTGCCAGCAGCTATATGACTAGCGGGAGAGATACGCAGTATTTT. Its protein product is CASSYMTSGRDTQYF. The complete variable domain, with remaining parts taken from reference TRBV7-3 and TRBJ2-3, reads GAGVSQTPSNKVTEKGKYVELRCDPISGHTALYWYRQSLGQGPEFLIYFQGTGAADDSGLPNDRFFAVRPEGSVSTLKIQRTERGDSAVYLCASSYMTSGRDTQYFGPGTRLTVL.

The table lists this clonotype with many counts. The rearrangement links TRBV7-9 to TRBJ1-1; 8 positions agree with TRBD1. The J segment lost 1 base and the V segment lost 5 bases, leaving 6 bases of the junction unmatched. The germline gives CDR1 SEHNR, CDR2 FQNEAQ (reference sequence). CDR3 length: 15 residues. Here the CDR3 reads CASSPTGGKNTEAFF. The CDR3 bases are TGTGCCAGCAGCCCTACAGGGGGGAAGAACACTGAAGCTTTCTTT. The complete variable domain, with remaining parts taken from reference TRBV7-9 and TRBJ1-1, reads DTGVSQNPRHKITKRGQNVTFRCDPISEHNRLYWYRQTLGQGPEFLTYFQNEAQLEKSRLLSDRFSAERPKGSFSTLEIQRTEQGDSAMYLCASSPTGGKNTEAFFGQGTRLTVV.

There are many counts of this clonotype. The rearrangement joins TRBV6-2 or TRBV6-3 to TRBJ2-7, with 7 bases matching TRBD1. The V and J ends lost 0 bases and 0 bases, in that order; junction bases with no gene match: 2. This CDR3 comprises 15 residues. Germline V CDR1 and CDR2: MNHEY, SVGEGT. CDR3 residues: CASSYSWDSSYEQYF. The CDR3 DNA reads TGTGCCAGCAGTTACTCCTGGGACAGCTCCTACGAGCAGTACTTC.

Comment on this clonotype: At one boundary the junction diverges from the germline segment, which might be a read error. V is TRBV6-2 or TRBV6-3 and J is TRBJ1-4; 9 bases line up with TRBD1. Germline loops: CDR1 MNHEY, CDR2 SVGEGT. The CDR3 runs to 15 residues. As DNA, the CDR3 is TGTGCCAGCAGAGACGTGGGACAGGGAGGTGAAAAACTGGTTTTT. Its translation is CASRDVGQGGEKLVF.

The chain carries TRBV7-9 and TRBJ1-6; D is possibly TRBD1 (5 bases). From germline, CDR1 is SEHNR and CDR2 FQNEAQ (reference sequence). The CDR3 contains 14 residues. V was clipped by 1 base and J by 10 bases, with 11 bases between them. In nucleotides, the CDR3 is TGTGCCAGCAGCTTAGTAATCCAGGGCTCACCCCTCCACTTT. Its protein product is CASSLVIQGSPLHF.

This clonotype appeared many times. The J gene is TRBJ1-1, the V gene TRBV11-2; 7 bases are shared with TRBD1. Trimming cost V 0 bases and J 7 bases; bases outside gene matches: 2. Germline loops: CDR1 SGHAT, CDR2 FQNNGV. The CDR3 totals 13 residues. The CDR3 is CASSLDQGGEAFF. The CDR3 DNA reads as TGTGCCAGCAGCTTAGACCAGGGGGGTGAAGCTTTCTTT.

This clonotype has at least ten counts. The V call is TRBV5-6, the J call TRBJ1-2, with D possibly matching TRBD1 (5 bases). The length of the CDR3 is 14 residues. Trimming shortened V by 0 bases and J by 4 bases, and 10 bases separated the two germline ends. Germline V gene sequence: CDR1 SGHDT, CDR2 YYEEEE. DNA of the CDR3: TGTGCCAGCAGCTTGGCAGGGAACACCTATGGCTACACCTTC. This sequence encodes CASSLAGNTYGYTF.

The sample holds a few counts of this clonotype. The V gene is TRBV7-8, the J gene TRBJ1-5, with 11 bases lining up with TRBD1. The length of the CDR3 is 17 residues. The germline gives CDR1 SGHVS, CDR2 FQNEAQ. V dropped 4 bases and J dropped 0; count of bases not matched to a gene: 5. The CDR3 loop reads CASSSGTGGYSNQPQHF. CDR3 in DNA: TGTGCCAGCAGCTCCGGGACAGGGGGTTATAGCAATCAGCCCCAGCATTTT.

This clonotype has at least ten counts. The chain carries TRBV20-1 and TRBJ2-1; TRBD2 matches 8 bases. The V and J ends lost 2 bases and 7 bases, in that order; junction bases with no gene match: 10. CDR1 is DFQATT, CDR2 SNEGSKA, per germline (reference sequence). CDR3 length: 15 residues. The CDR3 bases are TGCAGTGCTAGACCGGTGAGCGGGAGAGAGAATGAGCAGTTCTTC. Its protein product is CSARPVSGRENEQFF.

This clonotype was picked up many times. The chain joins TRBV2 to TRBJ2-1; TRBD2 matches at 9 bases. The V and J ends lost 6 bases and 5 bases, in that order; junction bases with no gene match: 8. The CDR3 is made up of 15 amino acids. Germline values: CDR1 SNHLY, CDR2 FYNNEI. This CDR3 is CASSNSGRSNNEQFF. The CDR3 DNA reads TGTGCCAGCAGCAATAGCGGGAGAAGTAACAATGAGCAGTTCTTC.